Listed below are T cell receptor beta chains from one sample, sequenced in a study of PD-L1 blockade in urothelial cancer. Here immunoSEQ multiplex PCR was the method, and the copy in TCRdb shows in-frame clones only, minus some. The sample has roughly 39,000 clones, 80% to 90% seen once; the top ten hold around 1.8%. This specimen consisted of PBMCs, obtained around atezolizumab (anti-PD-L1) treatment. Receptor source: a man aged 55 to 69 with urothelial cancer. CDR3s include the opening cysteine and the closing phenylalanine or tryptophan. The D gene is left open where the match is weak. Size is omitted from some rows. Given values are once, few, many or a class for expanded clones.

d_call	j_call	clone_size	v_call	cdr3_aa	cdr3_nt
NA	TRBJ2-2	NA	TRBV11-2	CASSLLPRGNTGELFF	TGTGCCAGCAGCTTACTCCCTAGGGGGAACACCGGGGAGCTGTTTTTT
NA	TRBJ2-4	once	TRBV29-1	CSAYRDVKNIQYF	TGCAGCGCTTACAGGGACGTAAAAAACATTCAGTACTTC
TRBD1	TRBJ1-4	NA	TRBV6-5	CASSSLGGGNEKLFF	TGTGCCAGCAGTTCCTTAGGGGGCGGTAATGAAAAACTGTTTTTT
NA	TRBJ2-3	NA	TRBV6-1	CASSEQGSATDTQYF	TGTGCCAGCAGTGAGCAGGGATCCGCGACAGATACGCAGTATTTT
NA	TRBJ1-6	NA	TRBV18	CASSPPNGNLDSPLHF	TGTGCCAGCTCACCACCTAACGGGAATCTCGATTCACCCCTCCACTTT
NA	TRBJ2-7	NA	TRBV18	CASSLNSGPGARESYEQYF	TGTGCCAGCTCACTAAATTCCGGACCGGGAGCCAGGGAGTCCTACGAGCAGTACTTC
NA	TRBJ1-2	NA	TRBV7-5	CVRSLPHRDGYTF	TGTGTCAGAAGCTTACCGCACAGGGATGGCTACACCTTC
TRBD1	TRBJ2-2	NA	TRBV10-3	CASYRDRDTGELFF	TGTGCCAGCTACCGGGACAGGGACACCGGGGAGCTGTTTTTT
NA	TRBJ1-5	NA	TRBV13	CASSLGGGDQPQHF	TGTGCCAGCAGCTTAGGGGGGGGTGATCAGCCCCAGCATTTT
NA	TRBJ2-7	NA	TRBV19	CASRKGAVSDEQYF	TGTGCCAGTAGGAAAGGGGCAGTCTCTGACGAGCAGTACTTC
TRBD1	TRBJ2-7	NA	TRBV19	CASRDPGTGNHEQYF	TGTGCCAGTAGGGACCCCGGGACAGGGAACCACGAGCAGTACTTC
TRBD1	TRBJ1-3	NA	TRBV23-1	CASSQPSAGGADTIYF	TGCGCCAGCAGTCAACCTTCCGCAGGGGGCGCGGACACCATATATTTT
NA	TRBJ2-7	NA	TRBV30	CAWGDQYF	TGTGCCTGGGGAGATCAGTACTTC
NA	TRBJ2-7	NA	TRBV6-5	CASSYSRAGNYEQYF	TGTGCCAGCAGTTACTCGAGGGCGGGTAACTACGAGCAGTACTTC
NA	TRBJ2-1	few	TRBV9	CASSVGSRWSYNEQFF	TGTGCCAGCAGCGTAGGGTCGCGGTGGTCCTACAATGAGCAGTTCTTC
NA	TRBJ1-1	NA	TRBV2	CASSAFTEAFF	TGTGCCAGCAGTGCATTTACTGAAGCTTTCTTT
NA	TRBJ1-3	NA	TRBV9	CASSVVGHSGNTIYF	TGTGCCAGCAGCGTAGTTGGACACTCTGGAAACACCATATATTTT
NA	TRBJ1-6	NA	TRBV14	CASSQESLGSPLHF	TGTGCCAGCAGCCAAGAGAGCCTAGGTTCACCCCTCCACTTT
NA	TRBJ1-4	NA	TRBV7-9	CASSPREIRGEKLFF	TGTGCCAGCAGCCCCCGAGAGATCCGTGGTGAAAAACTGTTTTTT
TRBD2	TRBJ2-1	NA	TRBV7-6	CASSLALELAGVNNEQFF	TGTGCCAGCAGCTTAGCGTTGGAACTAGCGGGGGTTAACAATGAGCAGTTCTTC
TRBD1	TRBJ2-1	NA	TRBV19	CASSGGQYYNEQFF	TGTGCCAGTAGTGGGGGACAGTATTACAATGAGCAGTTCTTC
NA	TRBJ2-7	NA	TRBV6-5	CASSYSRWQYEQYF	TGTGCCAGCAGTTACTCGAGGTGGCAATACGAGCAGTACTTC
TRBD1	TRBJ2-1	NA	TRBV11-3	CASSLVGQGYHNEQFF	TGTGCCAGCAGCTTAGTGGGACAGGGCTACCACAATGAGCAGTTCTTC
NA	TRBJ2-2	NA	TRBV23-1	CASSQSSPHHRANTGELFF	TGCGCCAGCAGTCAATCCTCCCCCCACCACAGGGCGAACACCGGGGAGCTGTTTTTT
NA	TRBJ2-1	NA	TRBV5-1	CASSLYGSSYNEQFF	TGCGCCAGCAGCTTGTACGGGAGCTCCTACAATGAGCAGTTCTTC
NA	TRBJ2-1	NA	TRBV5-1	CASSGAGGRSYNEQFF	TGCGCCAGCAGCGGGGCCGGGGGGCGATCCTACAATGAGCAGTTCTTC
TRBD2	TRBJ2-1	NA	TRBV11-3	CASSLRLAGGNEQFF	TGTGCCAGCAGCCTCCGACTAGCGGGGGGGAATGAGCAGTTCTTC
TRBD2	TRBJ2-1	NA	TRBV5-1	CASAPTSGVYNEQFF	TGCGCCAGCGCCCCAACTAGCGGGGTTTACAATGAGCAGTTCTTC
NA	TRBJ1-2	NA	TRBV28	CASSSPPGYTF	TGTGCCAGCAGTAGCCCGCCAGGCTACACCTTC
TRBD2	TRBJ2-5	once	TRBV7-2	CASSTRLAGGPQTQYF	TGTGCCAGCAGCACCCGACTAGCGGGGGGGCCTCAGACCCAGTACTTC
TRBD2	TRBJ2-5	once	TRBV19	CASSIGGAGGEETQYF	TGTGCCAGTAGTATAGGAGGAGCGGGGGGGGAAGAGACCCAGTACTTC
NA	TRBJ2-3	NA	TRBV5-1	CASSLQGSTDTQYF	TGCGCCAGCAGCTTGCAGGGTAGCACAGATACGCAGTATTTT
TRBD1	TRBJ1-1	few	TRBV28	CASSLDGTGGGAFF	TGTGCCAGCAGTTTGGACGGGACAGGGGGGGGAGCTTTCTTT
NA	TRBJ1-5	NA	TRBV19	CASSIGHRGGPQHF	TGTGCCAGTAGTATAGGTCACCGCGGGGGGCCCCAGCATTTT
TRBD2	TRBJ2-1	NA	TRBV7-3	CASSLTTSGGHRSSYNEQFF	TGTGCCAGCAGCTTAACTACTAGCGGGGGGCACCGAAGCTCCTACAATGAGCAGTTCTTC
NA	TRBJ2-7	NA	TRBV11-2	CASSLPSLSYEQYF	TGTGCCAGCAGCTTACCCAGTCTTTCCTACGAGCAGTACTTC
TRBD1	TRBJ2-7	once	TRBV5-1	CASSPEGDRSSEQYF	TGCGCCAGCAGCCCGGAGGGGGACAGGAGCTCCGAGCAGTACTTC
NA	TRBJ2-7	NA	TRBV7-7	CASSLARPYLEQYF	TGTGCCAGCAGCCTAGCCAGGCCCTACCTCGAGCAGTACTTC
NA	TRBJ2-5	NA	TRBV5-1	CASSLVARETQYF	TGCGCCAGCAGCTTGGTAGCGAGAGAGACCCAGTACTTC
NA	TRBJ1-4	NA	TRBV11-2	CASTTGPGEKLFF	TGTGCCAGCACGACTGGCCCTGGGGAAAAACTGTTTTTT
TRBD1	TRBJ1-2	NA	TRBV6-5	CASSPFRGQGGYTF	TGTGCCAGCAGTCCATTTAGGGGGCAGGGGGGCTACACCTTC
NA	TRBJ1-2	NA	TRBV20-1	CSADGGGYTF	TGCAGTGCTGACGGAGGCGGCTACACCTTC
NA	TRBJ2-2	once	TRBV5-6	CASSLKSGGSTGELFF	TGTGCCAGCAGCTTGAAGTCTGGGGGGAGCACCGGGGAGCTGTTTTTT
NA	TRBJ2-7	NA	TRBV25-1	CASSESGYHEQYF	TGTGCCAGCAGTGAATCAGGGTACCACGAGCAGTACTTC
NA	TRBJ2-7	NA	TRBV27	CASSVNGGRDEQYF	TGTGCCAGCAGTGTCAACGGGGGACGGGACGAGCAGTACTTC
TRBD1	TRBJ1-4	NA	TRBV9	CASSARDSLNEKLFF	TGTGCCAGCAGCGCCCGGGACAGCCTTAATGAAAAACTGTTTTTT
NA	TRBJ2-5	NA	TRBV7-7	CASSLMGGRETQYF	TGTGCCAGCAGCTTAATGGGCGGGCGGGAGACCCAGTACTTC